The sample holds a few counts of the clone carrying this TCR beta chain. Its target is not known. The data were taken from a study of T cells after yellow fever vaccination. The study made its TCR cDNA through 5'RACE template switching. That step introduced a universal primer site along with UMIs. One entry per CDR3 protein results from TCRdb running MiXCR on the 5' RACE reads. In the table there are 350,000 to 450,000 distinct CDR3 sequences, about 6% of which are singletons. Points from the study as a whole: There was a small share of clonotypes that showed up in both the CD4 and CD8 compartments. Subsequent booster samples again held most clones from primary vaccination (roughly 95% CD4, about 86% CD8). Abundant contaminating clonotypes from the bulk population could appear in FACS-sorted repertoires.

This clonotype was obtained from a man younger than 45 who received the YFV17D yellow fever vaccine. Sequenced here: PBMCs, sampled 5 days after the yellow fever booster vaccination.

CDR3 in DNA: TGCAGTGCTATGGCGGGACTTTTCTACAATGAGCAGTTCTTC. Translating gives CSAMAGLFYNEQFF. The genes are TRBV20-1 and TRBJ2-1; D perhaps matches TRBD2 (6 bases). The CDR3 has 14 amino acids. Trimming left V 4 bases short and J 3 bases short, with 13 bases between. The germline gives CDR1 DFQATT, CDR2 SNEGSKA (reference sequence).